The T cell receptor beta chain described here comes from a study of cytomegalovirus exposure and HLA in healthy donors. About the study: Unique TCR beta sequences numbering 95 million to 130 million came from around 180 million T cells in an earlier analysis.

CDR3 size: 15 residues. The V gene's germline CDR1 is ENHRY and CDR2 SYGVKD. With 2 bases clipped from V and 4 bases from J, the junction kept 5 bases outside the gene matches. PCR primers comprised 60 Vbeta and 13 Jbeta primers. TCRdb's table, derived via immunoSEQ multiplex PCR, lists solely in-frame clones and lacks some. The sample lists tens of thousands of clones, roughly four fifths occurring once. Study-wide points: In a later analysis, TCR beta V- and J-gene trimming showed a link to a missense DCLRE1C variant. TCR beta sequences reportedly predicted most subjects' HLA-A and HLA-B alleles accurately.

With regard to this clone: Its antigen is as yet unknown.

The chain is built from TRBV10-3 and TRBJ2-1; 7 positions agree with TRBD1. Sequenced input: PBMCs. The TCR sequence derives from a man aged 25 to 40 in good health and CMV-seronegative. CDR3 in DNA: TGTGCCATCAGTGAGCGCCGGGACAGATACAATGAGCAGTTCTTC. Translating gives CAISERRDRYNEQFF.